This TCR beta chain comes out of a study of blood T cell repertoires in COVID-19. Looking at the study overall: The study drew acute and convalescent COVID-19 samples from the United States, Italy and Spain. PBMCs, B-cell-depleted T cells, or T cells were the source of the cDNA or gDNA that made up the material.

Trimming cost V 0 bases and J 7 bases, with 13 bases left between them. CDR1 and CDR2 (germline): SEHNR, FQNEAQ (reference sequence). The CDR3 length is 15 residues. Original analysis: Using reference gene primer amplification, nucleated cell counts were estimated. This table comes from immunoSEQ multiplex PCR, and its TCRdb copy is limited to in-frame clones, with some not included. Clonal size and the V and J genes are those of that table, whereas D and trimming came from the DNA. The sample shows 200,000 or so clones, 80% to 90% of them seen only once. The chain carries TRBV7-9 and TRBJ2-1; a possible D gene is TRBD2 (5 bases). What was sequenced was peripheral blood. This clonotype originated in a human donor with active or convalescent COVID-19. The donor label of this sample is uncertain. As DNA, the CDR3 is TGTGCCAGCAGCTTAGCGGGGAGAGGTAGGAATGAGCAGTTCTTC. The encoded protein is CASSLAGRGRNEQFF.